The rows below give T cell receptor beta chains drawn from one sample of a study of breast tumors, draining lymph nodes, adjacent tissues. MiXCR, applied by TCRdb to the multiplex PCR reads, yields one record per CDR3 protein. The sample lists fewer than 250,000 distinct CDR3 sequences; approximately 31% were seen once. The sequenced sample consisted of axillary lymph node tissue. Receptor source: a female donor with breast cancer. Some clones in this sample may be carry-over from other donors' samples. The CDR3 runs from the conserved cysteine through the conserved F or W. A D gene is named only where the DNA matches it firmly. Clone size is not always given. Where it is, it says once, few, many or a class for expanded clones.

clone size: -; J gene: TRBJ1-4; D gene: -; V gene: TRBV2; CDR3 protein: CASSEEAGGIGEKLFF; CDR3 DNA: TGTGCCAGCAGTGAAGAAGCGGGGGGCATTGGAGAAAAACTGTTTTTT
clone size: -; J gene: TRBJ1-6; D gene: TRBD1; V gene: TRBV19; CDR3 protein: CASTPIDRGAGNSPLHF; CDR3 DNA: TGTGCCAGTACCCCGATCGACAGGGGGGCCGGGAATTCACCCCTCCACTTT
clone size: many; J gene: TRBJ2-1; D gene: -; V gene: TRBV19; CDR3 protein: CASSAASPAYNEQFF; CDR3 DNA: TGTGCCAGTAGTGCCGCCTCACCGGCTTACAATGAGCAGTTCTTC
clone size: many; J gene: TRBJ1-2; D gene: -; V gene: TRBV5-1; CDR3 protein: CASSPLDGDTYGYTF; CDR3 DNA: TGCGCCAGCAGCCCGCTGGACGGAGACACTTATGGCTACACCTTC
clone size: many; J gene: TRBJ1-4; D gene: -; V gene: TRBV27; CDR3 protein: CASRQGNGEKLFF; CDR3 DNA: TGTGCCAGCAGACAGGGAAACGGTGAAAAACTGTTTTTT
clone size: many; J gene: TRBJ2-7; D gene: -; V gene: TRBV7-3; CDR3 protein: CASSSGSSYEQYF; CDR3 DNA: TGTGCCAGCAGCTCGGGTAGCTCCTACGAGCAGTACTTC
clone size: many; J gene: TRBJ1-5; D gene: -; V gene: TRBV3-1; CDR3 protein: CASSHGRVNQPQHF; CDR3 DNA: TGTGCCAGCAGCCACGGGCGGGTTAATCAGCCCCAGCATTTT
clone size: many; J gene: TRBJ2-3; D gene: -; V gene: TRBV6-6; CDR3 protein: CAGGSDTDTQYF; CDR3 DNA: TGTGCCGGAGGATCGGACACAGATACGCAGTATTTT
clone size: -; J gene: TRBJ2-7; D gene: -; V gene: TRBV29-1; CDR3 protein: CVGDLSYEQYF; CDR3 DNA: TGCGTCGGGGACCTTTCCTACGAGCAGTACTTC
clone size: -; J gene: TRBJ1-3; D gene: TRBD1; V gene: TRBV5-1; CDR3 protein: CASSFQGVGNTIYF; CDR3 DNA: TGCGCCAGCAGCTTCCAGGGGGTCGGAAACACCATATATTTT
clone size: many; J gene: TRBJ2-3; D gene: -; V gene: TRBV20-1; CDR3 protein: CSAPPPDTQYF; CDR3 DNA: TGCAGTGCTCCTCCACCTGATACGCAGTATTTT
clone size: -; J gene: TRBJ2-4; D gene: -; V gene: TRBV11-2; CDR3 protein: CASSLAGLSF; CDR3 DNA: TGTGCCAGCAGCTTAGCGGGTTTGTCCTTC
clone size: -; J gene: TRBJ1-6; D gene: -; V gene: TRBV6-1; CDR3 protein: CASRLGQTNSPPHF; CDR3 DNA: TGTGCCAGCAGGCTCGGGCAGACGAATTCACCCCCCCACTTT
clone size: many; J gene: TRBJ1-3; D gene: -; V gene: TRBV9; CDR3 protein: CASSVGLGTDSGNTIYF; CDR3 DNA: TGTGCCAGCAGCGTAGGACTAGGGACCGACTCTGGAAACACCATATATTTT
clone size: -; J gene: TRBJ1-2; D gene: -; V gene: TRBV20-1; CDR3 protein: CSARRAAGGYTF; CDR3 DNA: TGCAGTGCTAGAAGGGCTGCGGGGGGTTACACCTTC
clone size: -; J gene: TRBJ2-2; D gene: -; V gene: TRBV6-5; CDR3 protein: CASSPPGGELFF; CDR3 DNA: TGTGCCAGCAGTCCCCCCGGGGGGGAGCTGTTTTTT
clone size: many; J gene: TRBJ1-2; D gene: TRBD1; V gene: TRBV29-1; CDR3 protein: CSAQTGDYGYTF; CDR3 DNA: TGCAGCGCTCAGACAGGGGACTATGGCTACACCTTC
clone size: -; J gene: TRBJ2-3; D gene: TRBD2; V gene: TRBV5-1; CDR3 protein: CASSTLTSGRGTQYF; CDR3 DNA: TGCGCCAGCAGCACACTGACTAGCGGGAGAGGTACGCAGTATTTT
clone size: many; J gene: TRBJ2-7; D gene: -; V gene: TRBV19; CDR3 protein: CASSNKDITEQYF; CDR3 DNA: TGTGCCAGTAGTAATAAGGACATTACCGAGCAGTACTTC
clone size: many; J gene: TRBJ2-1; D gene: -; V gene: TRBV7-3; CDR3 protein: CASSPPGTQLYNEQFF; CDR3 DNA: TGTGCCAGCAGCCCCCCCGGGACTCAGCTATACAATGAGCAGTTCTTC
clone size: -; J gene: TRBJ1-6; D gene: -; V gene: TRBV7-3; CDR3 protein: CASSTSGNSPLHF; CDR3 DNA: TGTGCCAGCAGCACCTCAGGGAATTCACCCCTCCACTTT
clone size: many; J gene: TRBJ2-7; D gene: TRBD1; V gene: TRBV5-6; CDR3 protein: CASSRALSTGSYEQYF; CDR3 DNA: TGTGCCAGCAGCCGAGCACTATCGACAGGGAGCTACGAGCAGTACTTC
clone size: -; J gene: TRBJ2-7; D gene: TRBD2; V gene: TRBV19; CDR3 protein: CASSKTSGISYEQYF; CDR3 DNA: TGTGCCAGTAGCAAGACTAGCGGGATTTCCTACGAGCAGTACTTC
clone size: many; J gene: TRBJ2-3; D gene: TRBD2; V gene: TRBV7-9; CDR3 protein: CASSLILAGNTDTQYF; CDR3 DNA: TGTGCCAGCAGCTTAATACTAGCGGGAAACACAGATACGCAGTATTTT
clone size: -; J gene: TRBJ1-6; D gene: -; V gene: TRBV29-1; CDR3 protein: CSVRTGRVLNSPLHF; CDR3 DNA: TGCAGCGTACGGACGGGGAGGGTCCTTAATTCACCCCTCCACTTT
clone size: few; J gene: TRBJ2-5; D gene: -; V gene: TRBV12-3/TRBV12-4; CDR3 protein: CASSFEASVEGETQYF; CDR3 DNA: TGTGCCAGCAGTTTCGAGGCTAGCGTCGAAGGAGAGACCCAGTACTTC
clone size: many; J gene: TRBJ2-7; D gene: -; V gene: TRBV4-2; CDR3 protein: CASSQGRSSYEQYF; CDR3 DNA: TGTGCCAGCAGCCAAGGAAGATCCTCCTACGAGCAGTACTTC
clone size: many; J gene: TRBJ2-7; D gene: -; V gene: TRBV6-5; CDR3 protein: CASGRFAYEQYF; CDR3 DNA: TGTGCCAGCGGTCGATTTGCCTACGAGCAGTACTTC
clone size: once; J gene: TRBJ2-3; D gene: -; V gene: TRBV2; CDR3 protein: CASSEALLISTDTQYF; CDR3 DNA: TGTGCCAGCAGTGAAGCGCTCCTGATTAGCACAGATACGCAGTATTTT
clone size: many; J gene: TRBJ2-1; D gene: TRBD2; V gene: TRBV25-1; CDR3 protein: CASSEPVLAGGHEQFF; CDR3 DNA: TGTGCCAGCAGTGAACCCGTACTAGCGGGAGGGCATGAGCAGTTCTTC
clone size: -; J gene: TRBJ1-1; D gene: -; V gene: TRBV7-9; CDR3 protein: CASSLDGRGNTEAFF; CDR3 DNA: TGTGCCAGCAGCTTAGACGGCAGGGGGAACACTGAAGCTTTCTTT
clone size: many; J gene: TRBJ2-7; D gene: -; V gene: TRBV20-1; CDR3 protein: CSANGQRGALSEQYF; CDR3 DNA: TGCAGTGCCAACGGTCAGAGAGGGGCTTTATCCGAGCAGTACTTC
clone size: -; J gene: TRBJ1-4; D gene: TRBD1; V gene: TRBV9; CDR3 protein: CASTLTGTGPEKLFF; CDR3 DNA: TGTGCCAGCACCCTCACCGGGACAGGGCCGGAAAAACTGTTTTTT
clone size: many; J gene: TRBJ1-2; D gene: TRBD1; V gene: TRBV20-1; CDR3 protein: CSASRQGANYGYTF; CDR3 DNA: TGCAGTGCTAGCCGACAGGGTGCGAACTATGGCTACACCTTC
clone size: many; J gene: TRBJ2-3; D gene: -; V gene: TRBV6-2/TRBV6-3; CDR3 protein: CASSQIRDTQYF; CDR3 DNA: TGTGCCAGCAGCCAAATAAGGGATACGCAGTATTTT
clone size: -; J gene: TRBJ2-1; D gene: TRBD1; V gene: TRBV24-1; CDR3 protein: CATSDPPSGTGANEQFF; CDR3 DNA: TGTGCCACCAGTGATCCCCCGAGCGGGACAGGGGCCAATGAGCAGTTCTTC
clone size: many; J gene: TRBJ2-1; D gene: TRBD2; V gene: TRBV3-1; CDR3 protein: CASSQGAGGGVYEQFF; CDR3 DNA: TGTGCCAGCAGCCAAGGGGCGGGAGGCGGGGTCTATGAGCAGTTCTTC
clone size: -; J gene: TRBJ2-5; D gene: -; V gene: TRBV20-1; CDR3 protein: CSARGSRTKETQYF; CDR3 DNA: TGCAGTGCTAGAGGTAGCAGGACAAAAGAGACCCAGTACTTC
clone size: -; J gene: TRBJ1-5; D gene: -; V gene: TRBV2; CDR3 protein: CASRGNQPQHF; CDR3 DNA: TGTGCCAGCAGAGGCAATCAGCCCCAGCATTTT